Below, 25 T cell receptor beta chains from the same sample are listed, as sequenced in a study of T cells in Graves' hyperthyroidism and ophthalmopathy. Amplified regions were TCR beta CDR3 sequences from RNA transcripts. The TCR CDR3 was amplified in a first-round RT-PCR using the HTBI primer set. TCRdb reprocessed the multiplex PCR reads with MiXCR, giving one entry per CDR3 protein. The data contain 500,000 to 800,000 distinct CDR3 sequences, about 15% of them singletons. The source material was blood. These receptors came from a woman aged 50 to 65 with Graves' ophthalmopathy.

As regards this clonotype: A much bigger clone sits one base away, suggesting this may be a read error. The chain employs TRBV11-2 and TRBJ1-4; D remains unclear. The CDR3 is 15 residues long. Trimming pared 1 base from V and 7 bases from J, leaving 13 bases between. Germline V gene lookup returns CDR1 SGHAT and CDR2 FQNNGV. CDR3 bases: TGTGCCAGCAGCTTAGCACATTTGGTGAGTGAAAAACTGTTTTTT. It is translated as CASSLAHLVSEKLFF.

The chain is built from TRBV7-9 and TRBJ1-2, with D perhaps TRBD1 (6 bases). CDR1 SEHNR and CDR2 FQNEAQ come from the germline V gene (reference sequence). Trimming shortened V by 9 bases and J by 3 bases, and 23 bases separated the two germline ends. This CDR3 is 16 amino acids long. The CDR3 sequence: CASSDVLQGLHYGYTF. Written as DNA, the CDR3 is TGTGCCAGTTCGGACGTCCTCCAGGGGCTCCACTATGGCTACACCTTC. Complete variable domain (other parts from reference TRBV7-9 and TRBJ1-2): DTGVSQNPRHKITKRGQNVTFRCDPISEHNRLYWYRQTLGQGPEFLTYFQNEAQLEKSRLLSDRFSAERPKGSFSTLEIQRTEQGDSAMYLCASSDVLQGLHYGYTFGSGTRLTVV.

This clonotype showed up many times. The chain uses TRBV12-3 or TRBV12-4 and TRBJ1-2; tentative D call: TRBD1 (5 bases). This CDR3 region has 14 residues. Trimming removed 3 bases at V and 4 bases at J, with 12 bases between. The CDR3 DNA is TGTGCCAGCAGTTTGGCAGGGACCGTCTATGGCTACACCTTC. This translates into CASSLAGTVYGYTF.

As to this clonotype: This clone may be a read error of a much larger clone one base away. The chain couples TRBV4-2 to TRBJ2-5; 7 bases match TRBD2. The germline CDR1 and CDR2 sequences are LGHNA and YNFKEQ. The CDR3 loop spans 16 amino acids. V shed 4 bases and J 4 bases; nucleotides not matched to a gene: 12. The CDR3 loop is CASSPGGLGLRETQYF. The DNA for the CDR3 is TGTGCCAGCAGCCCGGGCGGACTAGGCCTACGAGAGACCCAGTACTTC.

This clonotype was detected only a few times. The rearrangement links TRBV5-1 to TRBJ1-2; no firm D call. CDR1 and CDR2 from the germline V gene are SGHRS and YFSETQ. The V end was cut by 2 bases, the J end by 5 bases, with 22 bases between. The CDR3 length is 17 residues. The CDR3 loop is CASSFYQGQKPNYGYTF. In nucleotides, the CDR3 is TGCGCCAGCAGCTTTTATCAAGGGCAGAAACCAAATTATGGCTACACCTTC.

This clonotype was picked up many times. The genes are TRBV15 and TRBJ2-4, with D unresolved. V shed 0 bases and J shed 7 bases, with 10 bases lying between them. The CDR3 has 14 amino acids. Germline values: CDR1 LNHNV, CDR2 YYDKDF (reference sequence). CDR3 region: CATSRDIGGNIQYF. The CDR3, as DNA: TGTGCCACCAGCAGAGATATTGGTGGGAACATTCAGTACTTC.

This clonotype was counted ten times or more. The chain recombines TRBV6-2 or TRBV6-3 with TRBJ2-3, with 11 bases aligning to TRBD2. V gave up 6 bases and J gave up 6 bases; unmatched junction bases: 17. Germline loops: CDR1 MNHEY, CDR2 SVGEGT. The CDR3 contains 18 residues. CDR3 nucleotide sequence: TGTGCCAGCAGCAACCGAATTATACTAGCGGGAGTCGAGGATACGCAGTATTTT. The encoded protein is CASSNRIILAGVEDTQYF.

This clonotype was found a few times. J is TRBJ2-7 and V is TRBV27; TRBD1 agrees at 8 bases. This CDR3 has 14 amino acids. With V trimmed by 3 bases and J by 4 bases, 5 bases remained unmatched. Germline V gene lookup returns CDR1 MNHEY and CDR2 SMNVEV (reference sequence). This CDR3 is CASSLGQAMYEQYF. The CDR3 nucleotides read TGTGCCAGCAGTTTGGGACAGGCTATGTACGAGCAGTACTTC.

This clonotype was picked up many times. The chain employs TRBV28 and TRBJ1-2; D gene unclear. V was cut by 6 bases and J by 8 bases, with 28 bases left in between. Germline V gene lookup returns CDR1 MDHEN and CDR2 SYDVKM. The CDR3 is made up of 17 amino acids. The CDR3 region has the DNA TGTGCCAGCAGCCCCATACATGCCGGCCCCGACTCCTGGGGCTACACCTTC. Its protein product is CASSPIHAGPDSWGYTF.

In this sample, this clonotype turned up many times. The chain employs TRBV2 and TRBJ2-5; D might be TRBD2 (6 bases). The CDR3 is 14 amino acids. Deletions cut 6 bases from V and 4 bases from J, with 15 bases between. CDR1 SNHLY and CDR2 FYNNEI come from the germline V gene. Written as DNA, the CDR3 is TGTGCCAGCAGATTAACTAGCTATCTAGAGACCCAGTACTTC. This codes for CASRLTSYLETQYF.

This chain joins TRBV20-1 and TRBJ1-1; no definite D call. This CDR3 region has 11 residues. Germline loops: CDR1 DFQATT, CDR2 SNEGSKA (reference sequence). Trimming pared 3 bases from V and 2 bases from J, leaving 4 bases between. In DNA form, the CDR3 reads TGCAGTGCTAGTTCTAACACTGAAGCTTTCTTT. Protein: CSASSNTEAFF.

The V and J genes are TRBV2 and TRBJ2-7; D unclear. The V and J ends lost 2 bases and 6 bases respectively, with 14 bases between them. The length of the CDR3 is 14 residues. Germline-derived CDR1 and CDR2 are SNHLY and FYNNEI. CDR3 residues: CASSETPDGAEQYF. Here the CDR3 DNA reads TGTGCCAGCAGTGAAACCCCGGACGGCGCCGAGCAGTACTTC.

This chain joins TRBV19 and TRBJ2-1, with 8 bases aligning to TRBD1. V trimming: 6 bases; J trimming: 8 bases; junction bases outside the gene matches: 12. Germline values: CDR1 LNHDA, CDR2 SQIVND (reference sequence). The CDR3 contains 15 residues. The CDR3 loop is CASRERQGLVHEQFF. CDR3 in DNA: TGTGCCAGTAGGGAGAGACAGGGGTTGGTCCATGAGCAGTTCTTC.

This clonotype showed up just a few times. The genes are TRBV20-1 and TRBJ2-3; D gene unclear. CDR3 length: 13 amino acids. The germline CDR1 and CDR2 sequences are DFQATT and SNEGSKA (reference sequence). V was trimmed by 1 base and J by 8 bases, leaving 13 bases between them. CDR3 residues: CSARGWRLITQYF. CDR3 coding DNA: TGCAGTGCTAGAGGTTGGCGTCTAATTACGCAGTATTTT.

This clonotype was seen ten or more times. This sequence joins TRBV6-2 or TRBV6-3 and TRBJ1-1; D not resolved. CDR1 is MNHEY, CDR2 SVGEGT, per germline. The V and J ends lost 8 bases and 1 base respectively, with 11 bases between them. The CDR3 is made up of 13 amino acids. The DNA of the CDR3 is TGTGCCAGCTCAAACGACGCGAACACTGAAGCTTTCTTT. As protein: CASSNDANTEAFF.

This clonotype has at least ten counts. This chain uses TRBV20-1 with TRBJ2-1; the match to TRBD2 covers 8 bases. The CDR3 spans 14 residues. With V trimmed by 2 bases and J by 9 bases, 9 bases remained unmatched. Germline values: CDR1 DFQATT, CDR2 SNEGSKA (reference sequence). The CDR3 DNA follows: TGCAGTGCTAGACAAAGCGGGAGCTTCGGTGAGCAGTTCTTC. Its translation: CSARQSGSFGEQFF.

In this sample, this clonotype turned up many times. The CDR3 loop reads CASSFASGSHEQYF. The CDR3 bases are TGCGCCAGCAGCTTCGCTAGCGGGAGTCACGAGCAGTACTTC. This rearrangement joins TRBV5-1 to TRBJ2-7; 10 bases line up with TRBD2. Germline V gene data show CDR1 as SGHRS and CDR2 as YFSETQ. The CDR3 length is 14 residues. Trimming took 2 bases from V and 5 from J; bases not matched to a gene: 4.

The chain links TRBV7-9 to TRBJ2-1; 14 bases map to TRBD2. J gave up 8 bases and V 1 base, and 10 bases lay outside the gene matches. The CDR3 totals 18 residues. Germline V gene data show CDR1 as SEHNR and CDR2 as FQNEAQ (reference sequence). This CDR3 is CASSLDPGTSGSNYEQFF. In DNA form, the CDR3 reads TGTGCCAGCAGCTTAGATCCCGGGACTAGCGGGAGTAACTATGAGCAGTTCTTC.

V is TRBV5-1 and J is TRBJ2-3, with TRBD2 identical over 11 bases. V shed 3 bases, J shed 3 bases, and the junction held 6 bases outside the gene matches. The length of the CDR3 is 16 residues. Looked up from germline, CDR1 is SGHRS and CDR2 is YFSETQ. CDR3 nucleotide sequence: TGCGCCAGCAGCTCTGCGACTAGCGGGATTACAGATACGCAGTATTTT. Protein: CASSSATSGITDTQYF.

This clonotype showed up many times. V and J are TRBV14 and TRBJ2-1, with no clear D. The CDR3 loop spans 13 amino acids. Looked up from germline, CDR1 is SGHDN and CDR2 is FVKESK. The ends were cut back, 4 bases at V and 8 bases at J, with 12 bases in the middle. CDR3 coding DNA: TGTGCCAGCAGCCGTAGTCTTGGCGATGAGCAGTTCTTC. Its translation: CASSRSLGDEQFF.

This clonotype was seen many times. This chain connects TRBV6-2 or TRBV6-3 to TRBJ1-1, with 8 positions matching TRBD1. CDR3 length equals 14 residues. Germline V gene sequence: CDR1 MNHEY, CDR2 SVGEGT. The V and J ends lost 2 bases and 4 bases, in that order; junction bases with no gene match: 3. CDR3 in DNA: TGTGCCAGCAGTTACGACAGGGGCGGCACTGAAGCTTTCTTT. Translated, it gives CASSYDRGGTEAFF.

This clonotype has a count of ten or more. The V and J genes are TRBV2 and TRBJ2-7; 7 nucleotides line up with TRBD1. Germline-derived CDR1 and CDR2 are SNHLY and FYNNEI. Losses at the gene ends were 6 bases for V and 7 bases for J; bases not matched to a gene: 6. The CDR3 runs 12 residues. The CDR3 region has the DNA TGTGCCAGCAGGGGGACAGTCTGGGAGCAGTACTTC. Its protein is CASRGTVWEQYF.

A remark on this clonotype: The junction departs from the called germline gene at one end, perhaps through a read error. The V call is TRBV6-1, the J call TRBJ2-2; D ambiguous. Germline-derived CDR1 and CDR2 are MNHNS and SASEGT. The CDR3 runs to 13 residues. In nucleotides, the CDR3 is TGTGCCAGCAGTTGGGATTACACCGAGGAGCTGTTTTTT. This translates into CASSWDYTEELFF.

In its sample, this clonotype was seen many times. The chain joins TRBV19 to TRBJ1-5, with 7 bases that match TRBD1. CDR1 LNHDA and CDR2 SQIVND come from the germline V gene (reference sequence). V lost 2 bases, J lost 4 bases, and 5 bases stayed unmatched. This CDR3 region has 15 residues. The CDR3 DNA sequence: TGTGCCAGTAGTATACGAGCCAGGGGGAATCAGCCCCAGCATTTT. The encoded protein is CASSIRARGNQPQHF.

In regard to this clonotype: This may be a read error: a much more frequent sequence differs by one nucleotide. The gene calls are TRBV28 and TRBJ2-7; D may be TRBD1 (6 bases). Trimming removed 6 bases from V and 0 bases from J, with 18 bases in between. The germline CDR1 and CDR2 sequences are MDHEN and SYDVKM. The CDR3 totals 16 residues. The CDR3 DNA sequence: TGTGCCAGCAGCAATAGGAGGACAGCGACCTCCTACGAGCAGTACTTC. It is translated as CASSNRRTATSYEQYF.